This is a list of T cell receptor beta chains from one sample in a study of T cell repertoires in cytomegalovirus infection. TCRdb itself ran the reads through MiXCR, one entry per CDR3 protein. This sample yields 310,000 or so distinct CDR3 sequences, of which approximately 10% are seen a single time; around 2.4% belongs to the top ten. The material sequenced was PBMCs. Receptor source: a human donor in good health (CMV status not recorded). Some clones in this sample may be carry-over from other donors' samples. CDR3s include the opening cysteine and the closing phenylalanine or tryptophan. A D gene is named only where the DNA matches it firmly. Clone size is given for some rows only: seen once, a few or many times, or a class if the clone is expanded.

V,D,size,J,CDR3,DNA
TRBV6-2/TRBV6-3,TRBD1,many,TRBJ1-1,CASSPDRVKTEAFF,TGTGCCAGCAGTCCCGACAGGGTAAAGACTGAAGCTTTCTTT
TRBV19,.,.,TRBJ1-1,CASSRYGQNTEAFF,TGTGCCAGTAGTAGGTACGGGCAGAACACTGAAGCTTTCTTT
TRBV7-2,TRBD2,many,TRBJ2-3,CASSLQSGGSTDTQYF,TGTGCCAGCAGCTTACAGAGCGGGGGGAGCACAGATACGCAGTATTTT
TRBV20-1,TRBD2,many,TRBJ2-5,CSARDLLAGAQETQYF,TGCAGTGCTAGAGATCTCCTAGCGGGGGCCCAAGAGACCCAGTACTTC
TRBV12-3/TRBV12-4,.,many,TRBJ2-1,CASSSRQGPDKQFF,TGTGCCAGCAGTTCCCGCCAGGGGCCAGACAAGCAGTTCTTC
TRBV20-1,.,few,TRBJ2-7,CSARDRSGVSYEQYF,TGCAGTGCTAGGGACCGGAGTGGTGTCTCCTACGAGCAGTACTTC
TRBV7-9,.,.,TRBJ1-2,CASSSAEGLGGYTF,TGTGCCAGCAGCTCCGCGGAGGGTTTGGGCGGCTACACCTTC
TRBV28,TRBD1,few,TRBJ2-3,CASSLLGTGGEDTQYF,TGTGCCAGCAGTTTATTAGGGACAGGGGGCGAAGATACGCAGTATTTT
TRBV11-2,TRBD1,many,TRBJ1-4,CASSGGTGENREKLFF,TGTGCCAGCAGCGGCGGGACAGGGGAGAATCGAGAAAAACTGTTTTTT
TRBV20-1,TRBD1,many,TRBJ1-2,CSASPGQGNGYTF,TGCAGTGCTAGCCCAGGACAGGGTAATGGCTACACCTTC
TRBV19,.,many,TRBJ2-5,CASTIGHGKETQYF,TGTGCCAGTACCATAGGCCACGGAAAGGAGACCCAGTACTTC
TRBV6-2/TRBV6-3,TRBD1,many,TRBJ2-1,CASSTQSGTGENEQFF,TGTGCCAGCAGTACTCAATCCGGGACAGGGGAGAATGAGCAGTTCTTC
TRBV7-2,.,many,TRBJ2-1,CASSLAWGSYNEQFF,TGTGCCAGCAGCTTAGCCTGGGGCTCCTACAATGAGCAGTTCTTC
TRBV7-9,.,many,TRBJ2-7,CASSLASWTGSSYEQYF,TGTGCCAGCAGCTTAGCCTCTTGGACGGGAAGCTCCTACGAGCAGTACTTC
TRBV7-2,.,many,TRBJ2-5,CASSLANRDPAIKTQYF,TGTGCCAGCAGCTTAGCCAACCGGGACCCCGCAATCAAGACCCAGTACTTC
TRBV7-2,.,many,TRBJ2-5,CASSLAGETQYF,TGTGCCAGCAGCTTAGCGGGGGAGACCCAGTACTTC
TRBV15,.,few,TRBJ1-5,CATSRDRNNQPQHF,TGTGCCACCAGCAGAGATAGGAATAATCAGCCCCAGCATTTT
TRBV6-2/TRBV6-3,.,many,TRBJ2-3,CASSWTSWRYF,TGTGCCAGCAGTTGGACCTCCTGGCGGTATTTT
TRBV7-3,TRBD2,many,TRBJ2-1,CASSSSGLAKGPNEQFF,TGTGCCAGCAGCTCATCCGGACTAGCTAAGGGGCCTAATGAGCAGTTCTTC
TRBV7-2,.,many,TRBJ1-1,CASRLRPDPNTEAFF,TGTGCCAGCAGACTTAGACCGGACCCGAACACTGAAGCTTTCTTT
TRBV10-3,.,many,TRBJ2-7,CAIRRRTNEQYF,TGTGCCATCAGACGAAGGACGAATGAGCAGTACTTC
TRBV12-3/TRBV12-4,.,many,TRBJ1-2,CASMLTVAYGYTF,TGTGCCAGCATGTTGACAGTCGCCTATGGCTACACCTTC
TRBV6-1,TRBD1,many,TRBJ1-6,CASSQYWSGQGNSPLHF,TGTGCCAGCAGCCAATACTGGTCGGGACAGGGTAATTCACCCCTCCACTTT
TRBV7-6,.,many,TRBJ2-3,CASSLVGSTSTDTQYF,TGTGCCAGCAGCTTAGTTGGCAGTACTAGCACAGATACGCAGTATTTT
TRBV11-2,.,many,TRBJ2-7,CASSLEGHGGNYEQYF,TGTGCCAGCAGCTTAGAGGGGCATGGAGGAAATTACGAGCAGTACTTC
TRBV6-6,TRBD2,many,TRBJ2-3,CASASGDWEDTQYF,TGTGCCAGTGCTAGCGGGGACTGGGAAGATACGCAGTATTTT
TRBV28,.,.,TRBJ2-5,CASSLGGYGTQYF,TGTGCCAGCAGTTTGGGGGGCTATGGGACCCAGTACTTC
TRBV7-9,.,many,TRBJ1-2,CASSGQSNYGYTF,TGTGCCAGCAGCGGACAGAGTAACTATGGCTACACCTTC
TRBV29-1,.,many,TRBJ2-1,CSVTGQTSYNEQFF,TGCAGCGTGACCGGACAGACCTCATACAATGAGCAGTTCTTC
TRBV7-9,TRBD1,.,TRBJ2-7,CASSLEDRVEQYF,TGTGCCAGCAGCTTAGAGGACAGGGTCGAGCAGTACTTC
TRBV7-2,TRBD2,many,TRBJ2-5,CASSEFSGGAGTQYF,TGTGCCAGCAGCGAGTTCAGCGGGGGGGCCGGGACCCAGTACTTC
TRBV23-1,.,.,TRBJ1-1,CASTPPDRRGQGPRGTEAFF,TGCGCCAGCACCCCCCCTGACCGCAGGGGACAAGGACCGAGGGGCACTGAAGCTTTCTTT
TRBV7-2,.,many,TRBJ1-1,CASSLVGGQNTEAFF,TGTGCCAGCAGCTTAGTTGGGGGACAGAACACTGAAGCTTTCTTT
TRBV29-1,.,.,TRBJ1-2,CSVVGRGGRHGYTF,TGCAGCGTTGTAGGCAGGGGTGGACGTCATGGCTACACCTTC
TRBV6-5,.,many,TRBJ2-5,CASSSAGLRMETQYF,TGTGCCAGCAGTTCGGCAGGCCTCAGGATGGAGACCCAGTACTTC
TRBV29-1,.,many,TRBJ1-4,CSVFAGGEKLFF,TGCAGCGTTTTCGCCGGCGGTGAAAAACTGTTTTTT
TRBV28,TRBD1,many,TRBJ1-6,CASSTTGQLNSPLHF,TGTGCCAGCAGTACGACGGGACAGCTGAATTCACCCCTCCACTTT
TRBV20-1,TRBD1,many,TRBJ1-1,CSARLPGTGANTEAFF,TGCAGTGCTAGGCTACCTGGGACAGGGGCGAACACTGAAGCTTTCTTT
TRBV29-1,TRBD1,.,TRBJ2-3,CSVERTGGFGDTQYF,TGCAGCGTTGAAAGGACAGGGGGCTTTGGAGATACGCAGTATTTT
TRBV28,.,many,TRBJ2-6,CASSSGPHTGANVLTF,TGTGCCAGCAGTTCGGGCCCACACACTGGGGCCAACGTCCTGACTTTC
TRBV5-5,.,.,TRBJ2-7,CASSLRLQTYEQYF,TGTGCCAGCAGCTTACGACTTCAAACCTACGAGCAGTACTTC
TRBV2,.,.,TRBJ2-2,CASSEGPGAGELFF,TGTGCCAGCAGTGAAGGCCCGGGGGCCGGGGAGCTGTTTTTT
TRBV28,.,many,TRBJ1-2,CASSLGADYGYTF,TGTGCCAGCAGTTTAGGGGCAGACTATGGCTACACCTTC
TRBV7-6,.,many,TRBJ2-3,CASSLIAADTQYF,TGTGCCAGCAGCTTAATAGCAGCAGATACGCAGTATTTT
TRBV20-1,TRBD2,.,TRBJ2-7,CSARGSSGTREQYF,TGCAGTGCTCGAGGATCCTCAGGGACTAGGGAGCAGTACTTC
TRBV2,.,.,TRBJ2-2,CASREAPTNTGELFF,TGTGCCAGCAGAGAGGCGCCTACGAACACCGGGGAGCTGTTTTTT